The present entry profiles one T cell receptor beta chain with its context. Its antigen is as yet unknown. Time point described: newly diagnosed GD, antithyroid drugs for less than 3 months. From PBMCs, RNA was extracted and then used to make the TCR library. This record belongs to a study of regulatory T cells in long-lasting Graves disease. General study results and limits: Sample size, which was small, may have reduced accuracy. The persistent group shared 3,000 or so public clonotypes, more than the roughly 990 shared by new patients.

The CDR3 covers 17 residues. Germline V gene sequence: CDR1 SEHNR, CDR2 FQNEAQ (reference sequence). Deletions cut 5 bases from V and 0 bases from J, with 14 bases between. In building TCR beta libraries, iRepertoire HTBI primers were used together with Arm-PCR of CDR3 regions. Per the original methods: Samples jointly harbored roughly 62 TRBV and about 15 TRBJ segments. Using its own MiXCR run on the multiplex PCR reads, TCRdb lists one record per CDR3 protein. TCRdb, not the original authors, processed these V and J calls. The sample comprises 530,000 or so distinct CDR3 sequences, about 15% of which are singletons, and around 11% rests with the top ten. The sample was also linked to a second study, of T cells in Graves' hyperthyroidism and ophthalmopathy. From that report: Ophthalmopathy was told apart from stable hyperthyroidism by a 13 V-J model.

Sequencing was performed on peripheral blood mononuclear cells (PBMCs), taken at new diagnosis, from a patient treated with antithyroid drugs. The sequence was obtained from a man aged 18 to 29 with Graves disease. The rearrangement uses TRBV7-9 and TRBJ2-6, with D tentatively TRBD1 (5 bases). CDR3 in amino acids: CASSPPGLNSGANVLTF. The CDR3 nucleotides read TGTGCCAGCAGCCCCCCAGGGCTTAACTCTGGGGCCAACGTCCTGACTTTC.